The 14 T cell receptor beta chains given below trace back to one sample, sequenced in a study of T cell repertoires in cytomegalovirus infection. From the reads, TCRdb called clonotypes with MiXCR, one entry per CDR3 protein. Of hundreds of thousands of distinct CDR3 sequences listed, 9.5% were seen once; the top ten hold 4.3%. The sequenced material came from PBMCs. All receptors come from a human donor in good health (CMV status not recorded). Some clones in this sample may be carry-over from other donors' samples.

This clonotype has a handful of counts. The chain's CDR3 is CASSPPSGTSYEQYF. The CDR3, as DNA: TGTGCCAGCTCACCACCTAGCGGGACTTCCTACGAGCAGTACTTC. The chain employs TRBV18 and TRBJ2-7, with 8 bases that match TRBD2. Germline V gives CDR1 KGHSH, CDR2 LQKENI. J gave up 1 base and V 0 bases, and 2 bases lay outside the gene matches. The CDR3 spans 15 residues. Full variable domain (outside the CDR3, taken from reference TRBV18 and TRBJ2-7): NAGVMQNPRHLVRRRGQEARLRCSPMKGHSHVYWYRQLPEEGLKFMVYLQKENIIDESGMPKERFSAEFPKEGPSILRIQQVVRGDSAAYFCASSPPSGTSYEQYFGPGTRLTVT.

The chain joins TRBV12-5 to TRBJ2-3, with 8 bases matching TRBD2. The germline CDR1 and CDR2 sequences are LGHNT and FRNRAP. This CDR3 region has 16 residues. J lost 6 bases, V lost 6 bases, and 14 bases had no gene match. The CDR3 region is CASGKGLDSKVDTQYF. As DNA, the CDR3 is TGTGCTAGTGGAAAGGGACTAGACTCTAAGGTGGATACGCAGTATTTT.

This clonotype was recorded at least ten times. The J gene is TRBJ2-1, the V gene TRBV6-5; TRBD2 agrees at 7 bases. Trimming cost V 2 bases and J 4 bases; bases outside gene matches: 5. Germline V lookup: CDR1 MNHEY, CDR2 SVGAGI. There are 15 residues in the CDR3. CDR3 bases: TGTGCCAGCAGTTACGGGGCGGGAGCTTACAATGAGCAGTTCTTC. Its translation is CASSYGAGAYNEQFF.

The table lists this clonotype with many counts. The V gene is TRBV28, the J gene TRBJ2-4; 7 nucleotides agree with TRBD1. This CDR3 spans 16 amino acids. In germline, CDR1 is MDHEN, CDR2 SYDVKM. Trimming took 3 bases from V and 2 from J; bases not matched to a gene: 7. CDR3 nucleotide sequence: TGTGCCAGCAGTTTTGGGCGACAGGGAACCAAAAACATTCAGTACTTC. This gives the protein CASSFGRQGTKNIQYF. Based on the CDR3 plus reference TRBV28 and TRBJ2-4, the full variable domain is DVKVTQSSRYLVKRTGEKVFLECVQDMDHENMFWYRQDPGLGLRLIYFSYDVKMKEKGDIPEGYSVSREKKERFSLILESASTNQTSMYLCASSFGRQGTKNIQYFGAGTRLSVL.

This clonotype was observed a few times. V gene TRBV5-1 combines with J gene TRBJ2-5, with 7 positions matching TRBD2. Germline CDR1 is SGHRS and CDR2 is YFSETQ. The CDR3 has 15 amino acids. With 5 bases clipped from V and 5 bases from J, the junction kept 12 bases outside the gene matches. This chain's CDR3 is CASRLGSLASETQYF. The DNA of the CDR3 is TGCGCCAGCAGATTAGGGTCACTAGCGTCGGAGACCCAGTACTTC.

This clonotype was observed at least ten times. The CDR3 reads CASSYRQFTGVTEAFF. The CDR3 region has the DNA TGTGCCAGCAGTTACCGACAGTTCACCGGAGTCACTGAAGCTTTCTTT. V is TRBV6-5 and J is TRBJ1-1; D is perhaps TRBD1 (5 bases). Germline CDR1 and CDR2: MNHEY and SVGAGI. The CDR3 totals 16 residues. The germline V and J ends were trimmed by 2 bases and 4 bases, with 17 bases remaining between them.

This clonotype was detected a few times. The chain uses TRBV2 and TRBJ1-5, with D possibly matching TRBD1 (6 bases). Germline V gene lookup returns CDR1 SNHLY and CDR2 FYNNEI. The CDR3 loop spans 17 amino acids. Trimming removed 2 bases at V and 4 bases at J, with 18 bases between. CDR3 residues: CASSERFSGARNQPQHF. For the CDR3, the DNA is TGTGCCAGCAGTGAACGATTTTCGGGGGCGAGAAATCAGCCCCAGCATTTT.

This clonotype has a handful of counts. The chain carries TRBV7-9 and TRBJ1-1; D is undetermined. The length of the CDR3 is 14 residues. Germline V gene sequence: CDR1 SEHNR, CDR2 FQNEAQ (reference sequence). Trimming shortened V by 5 bases and J by 7 bases, and 17 bases separated the two germline ends. The CDR3 coding sequence is TGTGCCAGCAGCCCCAGTTTGAGACAAAATGAAGCTTTCTTT. Amino acids: CASSPSLRQNEAFF.

This clonotype occurred a few times. The chain carries TRBV27 and TRBJ2-3; D is undetermined. Germline V gene sequence: CDR1 MNHEY, CDR2 SMNVEV (reference sequence). The CDR3 loop spans 14 amino acids. V lost 6 bases, J lost 4 bases, and 14 bases lay in between. The CDR3 sequence: CASRRDIGADTQYF. In DNA form, the CDR3 reads TGTGCCAGCAGAAGGGATATCGGTGCAGATACGCAGTATTTT.

This clonotype was seen many times. J is TRBJ2-2 and V is TRBV12-3 or TRBV12-4, with TRBD2 matching over 9 bases. This CDR3 contains 16 residues. The V gene end was trimmed by 5 bases and the J gene end by 1 base; junction bases not matched to a gene: 5. The CDR3 region is CASSLSGGLNTGELFF. CDR3 coding DNA: TGTGCCAGCAGTCTTAGCGGGGGCCTGAACACCGGGGAGCTGTTTTTT.

The rearrangement uses TRBV28 and TRBJ2-5; D uncertain. The CDR3 sequence is 14 residues long. Germline V CDR1 and CDR2: MDHEN, SYDVKM. Trimming shortened V by 2 bases and J by 0 bases, and 7 bases separated the two germline ends. The CDR3 DNA follows: TGTGCCAGCAGTTTAGGATCTTACCAAGAGACCCAGTACTTC. As protein: CASSLGSYQETQYF.

The V call is TRBV11-2, the J call TRBJ2-2; 9 nucleotides line up with TRBD2. Germline values: CDR1 SGHAT, CDR2 FQNNGV. Unmatched junction bases numbered 7, after V lost 1 base and J lost 4 bases. The CDR3 contains 17 residues. The CDR3 DNA sequence: TGTGCCAGCAGCTTAGTGGGGCTAGCGGGGTCCACCGGGGAGCTGTTTTTT. Residues: CASSLVGLAGSTGELFF.

This clonotype occurred a few times. V usage is TRBV7-6 and J usage is TRBJ2-2; no clear D gene. CDR1 and CDR2 (germline): SGHVS, FNYEAQ. This CDR3 has 12 residues. Trimming pared 7 bases from V and 0 bases from J, leaving 3 bases between. CDR3: CASKTNTGELFF. CDR3 DNA: TGTGCCAGCAAGACGAACACCGGGGAGCTGTTTTTT.

This chain connects TRBV18 to TRBJ2-1; D is tentatively TRBD1 or TRBD2 (5 bases each). The CDR3 covers 15 residues. The germline CDR1 and CDR2 sequences are KGHSH and LQKENI. V was shortened by 2 bases and J by 6 bases, with 14 bases between the two germline ends. The CDR3 loop reads CASSPTGRSTNEQFF. DNA of the CDR3: TGTGCCAGCTCACCAACGGGACGGAGCACCAATGAGCAGTTCTTC.